This TCR beta chain was recovered during a study of neurological immune-mediated disorders. The cDNA was synthesized by 5'RACE incorporating 10-nucleotide random UMIs. MiXCR, run by TCRdb on the 5' RACE reads, gives a single entry per CDR3 protein. Of about 62,000 distinct CDR3 sequences in the sample, roughly 3.5% were seen once. Germline loops: CDR1 MNHEY, CDR2 SMNVEV (reference sequence). This CDR3 is built from 17 residues. V dropped 2 bases and J dropped 1 base, with 15 bases sitting between them. This clonotype showed up many times. This TCR was recovered from a woman aged 45 to 65 with multiple sclerosis. The specimen was PBMCs. The chain joins TRBV27 to TRBJ1-5; D possibly corresponds to TRBD1 (6 bases). The CDR3, as DNA: TGTGCCAGCAGTTTAAGGAGGGGGGTAGGGAGCAATCAGCCCCAGCATTTT. Amino acids: CASSLRRGVGSNQPQHF.